The T cell receptor (beta chain) under discussion was sequenced for a study of cytomegalovirus exposure and HLA in healthy donors. This PCR relied on a set of 60 Vbeta primers and 13 Jbeta primers. The assay was immunoSEQ multiplex PCR, and TCRdb's table has in-frame clones only and misses some. The sample yields about 130,000 clones, roughly 85% seen once. Germline V lookup: CDR1 SGHRS, CDR2 YFSETQ. CDR3 size: 16 residues. Trimming took 5 bases from V and 6 from J; bases not matched to a gene: 11. Remarks on this clone: What it binds is unknown.

Study-wide points: Among TCR beta chains of equal frequency, HLA-associated ones were more clonally expanded in a later analysis.

The sequenced sample consisted of PBMCs. The chain has TRBV5-1 and TRBJ2-1, with 10 bases fitting TRBD2. This sequence originates from a man between 40 and 49 years old in good health and CMV-seropositive. CDR3: CASRQTPGTSANEQFF. CDR3 coding DNA: TGCGCCAGCAGGCAAACGCCCGGGACTAGCGCCAATGAGCAGTTCTTC.